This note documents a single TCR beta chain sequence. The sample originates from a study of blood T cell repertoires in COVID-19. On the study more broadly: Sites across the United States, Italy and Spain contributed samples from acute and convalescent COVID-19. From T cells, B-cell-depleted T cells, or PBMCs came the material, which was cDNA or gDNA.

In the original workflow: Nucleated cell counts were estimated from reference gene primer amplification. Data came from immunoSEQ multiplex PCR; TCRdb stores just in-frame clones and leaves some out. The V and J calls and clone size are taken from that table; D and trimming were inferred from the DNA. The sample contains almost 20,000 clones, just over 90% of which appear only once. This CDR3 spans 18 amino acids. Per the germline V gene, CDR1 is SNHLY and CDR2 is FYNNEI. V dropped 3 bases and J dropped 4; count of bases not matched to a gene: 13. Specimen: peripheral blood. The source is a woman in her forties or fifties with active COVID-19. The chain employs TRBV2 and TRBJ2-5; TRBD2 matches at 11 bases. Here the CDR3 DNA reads TGTGCCAGCAGTGATTTGCAGCTAGCGGGAGGTTTCGGAGAGACCCAGTACTTC. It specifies CASSDLQLAGGFGETQYF.